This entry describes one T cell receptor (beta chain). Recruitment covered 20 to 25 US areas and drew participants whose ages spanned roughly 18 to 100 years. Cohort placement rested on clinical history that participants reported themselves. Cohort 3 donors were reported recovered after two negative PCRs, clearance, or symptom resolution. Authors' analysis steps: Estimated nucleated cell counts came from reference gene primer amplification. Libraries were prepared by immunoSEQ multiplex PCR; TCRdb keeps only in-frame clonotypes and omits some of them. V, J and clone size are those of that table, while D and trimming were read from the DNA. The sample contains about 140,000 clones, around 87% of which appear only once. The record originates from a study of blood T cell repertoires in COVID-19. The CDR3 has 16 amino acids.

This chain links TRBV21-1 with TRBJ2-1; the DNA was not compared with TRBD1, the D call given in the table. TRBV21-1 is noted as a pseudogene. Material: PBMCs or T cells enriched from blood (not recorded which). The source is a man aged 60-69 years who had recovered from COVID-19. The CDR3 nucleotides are TGTGCCAGCAGGAAACAGGGATTTGGAGCCTACAATGAGCAGTTCTTC. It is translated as CASRKQGFGAYNEQFF.